This TCR beta chain came from a study of blood T cell repertoires in COVID-19. Background on the study: COVID-19 samples collected from the United States, Italy and Spain covered acute and convalescent phases.

Assay used: immunoSEQ multiplex PCR; TCRdb lists only in-frame clones, some missing. The sample carries some 40,000 clones, roughly four fifths recorded once. From germline, CDR1 is SNHLY and CDR2 FYNNEI. This CDR3 comprises 14 residues. Trimming left V 1 base short and J 6 bases short, with 12 bases between. This clonotype originated in an elderly woman with acute or convalescent COVID-19. The gene calls are TRBV2 and TRBJ1-1, with D maybe TRBD1 (6 bases). Sequenced: peripheral blood. The CDR3 region is CASSEGRGRAEAFF. DNA for the CDR3: TGTGCCAGCAGTGAAGGAAGGGGGAGGGCTGAAGCTTTCTTT.